This is a list of T cell receptor beta chains from one sample in a study of blood T cell repertoires in COVID-19. Data came from immunoSEQ multiplex PCR; TCRdb stores just in-frame clones and leaves some out. This table holds more than 90,000 clones, less than 90% found once. Specimen: peripheral blood. The receptors were sampled from a man between 65 and 80 years old who had recovered from COVID-19. Each CDR3 is given with its conserved first and last residue. Each record gives: V gene, J gene, D gene, clone size, CDR3 protein, CDR3 DNA. A D gene is named only where the DNA matches it firmly. Size is omitted from some rows. Given values are once, few, many or a class for expanded clones.

V: TRBV5-4
J: TRBJ2-1
D: TRBD2
size: NA
CDR3: CASSGGLEGLAGGEQFF
DNA: TGTGCCAGCAGCGGGGGACTAGAGGGACTAGCGGGAGGGGAGCAGTTCTTC

V: TRBV24-1
J: TRBJ2-5
D: NA
size: NA
CDR3: CATSDPGQGGETQYF
DNA: TGTGCCACCAGTGATCCTGGACAGGGAGGGGAGACCCAGTACTTC

V: TRBV7-9
J: TRBJ2-2
D: NA
size: NA
CDR3: CASSFPGLKSGELFF
DNA: TGTGCCAGCAGCTTCCCGGGACTGAAATCCGGGGAGCTGTTTTTT

V: TRBV7-3
J: TRBJ2-2
D: TRBD1
size: NA
CDR3: CASSLSPDRDLNTGELFF
DNA: TGTGCCAGCAGCTTAAGTCCAGACAGGGATCTTAACACCGGGGAGCTGTTTTTT

V: TRBV18
J: TRBJ1-1
D: NA
size: NA
CDR3: CASSPPGNTEAFF
DNA: TGTGCCAGCTCACCACCCGGGAACACTGAAGCTTTCTTT

V: TRBV30
J: TRBJ2-1
D: NA
size: NA
CDR3: CAWSEDRYNEQFF
DNA: TGTGCCTGGAGTGAGGACAGATACAATGAGCAGTTCTTC

V: TRBV7-9
J: TRBJ1-2
D: NA
size: NA
CDR3: CASSLTSTNYGYTF
DNA: TGTGCCAGCAGCCTGACATCTACTAACTATGGCTACACCTTC

V: TRBV11-2
J: TRBJ1-2
D: TRBD1
size: NA
CDR3: CASSGSLSGTGGAYYGYTF
DNA: TGTGCCAGTAGCGGGAGTTTGTCCGGGACAGGGGGCGCGTACTATGGCTACACCTTC

V: TRBV11-2
J: TRBJ2-2
D: NA
size: once
CDR3: CASSLAGVVTGELFF
DNA: TGTGCCAGCAGCTTAGCGGGGGTGGTCACCGGGGAGCTGTTTTTT

V: TRBV10-3
J: TRBJ1-2
D: NA
size: NA
CDR3: CAISESGDADYGYTF
DNA: TGTGCCATCAGTGAGTCTGGCGACGCGGACTATGGCTACACCTTC

V: TRBV5-5
J: TRBJ2-1
D: NA
size: NA
CDR3: CASSLSALANNEQFF
DNA: TGTGCCAGCAGCTTGAGTGCACTAGCCAACAATGAGCAGTTCTTC

V: TRBV5-1
J: TRBJ2-1
D: TRBD2
size: NA
CDR3: CASSPRTSGGASYNEQFF
DNA: TGCGCCAGCAGCCCTCGGACTAGCGGGGGGGCGTCCTACAATGAGCAGTTCTTC

V: TRBV3-1/TRBV3-2
J: TRBJ2-7
D: NA
size: NA
CDR3: CASSQGQIYEQYF
DNA: TGTGCCAGCAGCCAAGGTCAGATCTACGAGCAGTACTTC

V: TRBV4-2
J: TRBJ1-6
D: NA
size: few
CDR3: CASSQAPGSAYNSPLHF
DNA: TGTGCCAGCAGCCAAGCCCCAGGGTCGGCCTATAATTCACCCCTCCACTTT

V: TRBV6-5
J: TRBJ1-5
D: NA
size: NA
CDR3: CASRSRSNQPQHF
DNA: TGTGCCAGCAGAAGCCGGAGCAATCAGCCCCAGCATTTT

V: TRBV10-2
J: TRBJ1-1
D: NA
size: NA
CDR3: CASRAGVTEAFF
DNA: TGCGCCAGCAGAGCAGGGGTCACTGAAGCTTTCTTT

V: TRBV7-9
J: TRBJ1-4
D: TRBD1
size: NA
CDR3: CASTTLRGDATNEKLFF
DNA: TGTGCCAGCACCACCCTCAGGGGGGATGCAACTAATGAAAAACTGTTTTTT

V: TRBV5-6
J: TRBJ2-7
D: TRBD2
size: NA
CDR3: CASSFAPSGGEQYF
DNA: TGTGCCAGCAGCTTTGCCCCTAGCGGAGGTGAACAGTACTTC

V: TRBV7-8
J: TRBJ1-1
D: NA
size: NA
CDR3: CASSAQSNTEAFF
DNA: TGTGCCAGCAGCGCACAGAGTAACACTGAAGCTTTCTTT

V: TRBV27
J: TRBJ1-1
D: NA
size: NA
CDR3: CASKPTGKNTEAFF
DNA: TGTGCCAGCAAACCGACAGGAAAGAACACTGAAGCTTTCTTT

V: TRBV7-9
J: TRBJ1-4
D: NA
size: NA
CDR3: CASSHTPVRGKLFF
DNA: TGTGCCAGCAGCCACACCCCGGTTCGGGGGAAACTGTTTTTT

V: TRBV2
J: TRBJ2-1
D: NA
size: few
CDR3: CASRPRHQGTYNEQFF
DNA: TGTGCCAGCAGGCCCCGACACCAGGGGACCTACAATGAGCAGTTCTTC

V: TRBV7-9
J: TRBJ1-5
D: NA
size: NA
CDR3: CASSLGGPQHF
DNA: TGTGCCAGCAGCTTAGGAGGGCCCCAGCATTTT

V: TRBV5-8
J: TRBJ1-2
D: TRBD1
size: NA
CDR3: CASGRYTPGQIYGYTF
DNA: TGTGCCAGCGGACGATATACCCCGGGACAGATCTATGGCTACACCTTC

V: TRBV4-1
J: TRBJ2-1
D: TRBD2
size: NA
CDR3: CASSQTPRLAVNNEQFF
DNA: TGCGCCAGCAGCCAAACCCCCAGGCTAGCGGTTAACAATGAGCAGTTCTTC

V: TRBV5-6
J: TRBJ1-2
D: NA
size: NA
CDR3: CASSPLGPSDKYYGYTF
DNA: TGTGCCAGCAGCCCACTTGGTCCCTCGGACAAGTACTATGGCTACACCTTC

V: TRBV7-9
J: TRBJ2-2
D: TRBD2
size: few
CDR3: CASSWTSGREAGELFF
DNA: TGTGCCAGCAGCTGGACTAGCGGGAGAGAGGCCGGGGAGCTGTTTTTT

V: TRBV27
J: TRBJ2-7
D: TRBD2
size: NA
CDR3: CASSPIAGEDEQYF
DNA: TGTGCCAGCAGTCCAATAGCGGGAGAGGACGAGCAGTACTTC

V: TRBV11-2
J: TRBJ2-3
D: TRBD2
size: NA
CDR3: CASSSGLVFTTDTQYF
DNA: TGTGCCAGCAGCTCAGGACTAGTATTCACCACAGATACGCAGTATTTT

V: TRBV2
J: TRBJ1-6
D: TRBD1
size: few
CDR3: CASNPTGKDSPLHF
DNA: TGTGCCAGCAACCCGACAGGGAAGGATTCACCCCTCCACTTT

V: TRBV29-1
J: TRBJ1-4
D: NA
size: once
CDR3: CSVEDRTNEKLFF
DNA: TGCAGCGTTGAAGACCGAACTAATGAAAAACTGTTTTTT

V: TRBV5-1
J: TRBJ1-1
D: TRBD1
size: once
CDR3: CASSTRQGRITEAFF
DNA: TGCGCCAGCAGCACCCGACAGGGGAGGATCACTGAAGCTTTCTTT

V: TRBV7-8
J: TRBJ2-7
D: TRBD2
size: few
CDR3: CASKRGFSYEQYF
DNA: TGTGCCAGCAAGCGGGGCTTCTCCTACGAGCAGTACTTC

V: TRBV19
J: TRBJ1-5
D: NA
size: NA
CDR3: CASSMDREQPQHF
DNA: TGTGCCAGTAGTATGGACAGAGAGCAGCCCCAGCATTTT

V: TRBV3-1/TRBV3-2
J: TRBJ1-1
D: NA
size: NA
CDR3: CASSQDLGTFNTEAFF
DNA: TGTGCCAGCAGCCAAGATTTAGGGACATTTAACACTGAAGCTTTCTTT

V: TRBV13
J: TRBJ2-7
D: TRBD2
size: once
CDR3: CASSGTIAGVYEQYF
DNA: TGTGCCAGCAGCGGAACCATAGCGGGAGTATACGAGCAGTACTTC

V: TRBV7-8
J: TRBJ2-1
D: NA
size: many
CDR3: CASKSFGGAYNEQFF
DNA: TGTGCCAGCAAGTCCTTTGGCGGGGCCTACAATGAGCAGTTCTTC

V: TRBV5-1
J: TRBJ2-5
D: TRBD1
size: NA
CDR3: CASSSGGTGGIETQYF
DNA: TGCGCCAGCAGCTCTGGCGGGACAGGGGGCATAGAGACCCAGTACTTC

V: TRBV30
J: TRBJ1-2
D: TRBD1
size: NA
CDR3: CARTGGGTGTGNYGYTF
DNA: TGTGCCCGTACAGGAGGGGGGACAGGGACGGGTAACTATGGCTACACCTTC

V: TRBV7-2
J: TRBJ2-1
D: TRBD2
size: NA
CDR3: CASSLTSGRNEQFF
DNA: TGTGCCAGCAGCTTAACTAGCGGGAGGAATGAGCAGTTCTTC

V: TRBV4-1
J: TRBJ1-2
D: NA
size: NA
CDR3: CASSQEAYGYTF
DNA: TGCGCCAGCAGCCAAGAGGCCTATGGCTACACCTTC